The subject of this entry is one T cell receptor (beta chain). What it recognizes is unknown. The data originate from a study of cytomegalovirus exposure and HLA in healthy donors. Study-level points and caveats: Exclusion as indistinguishable affected some V segments, including TRBV6-2 and TRBV6-3. Roughly even sequencing depth across donors was the assumption behind the presence/absence analyses.

Trimming took 2 bases from V and 6 from J; bases not matched to a gene: 8. Germline V CDR1 and CDR2: SGHTA, FQGTGA. The CDR3 has 16 amino acids. The primer mix had 60 Vbeta and 13 Jbeta primers. Measured with immunoSEQ multiplex PCR; TCRdb has only the in-frame clones, and not every one. Of 160,000 or so clones listed, 60% to 85% are singletons. The sequencing input was PBMCs. The TCR was taken from a man aged 50 or older in good health and CMV-seropositive. The chain uses TRBV7-3 and TRBJ2-3; 10 bases align to TRBD1. The CDR3 region is CASSLGATGGRDTQYF. The DNA of the CDR3 is TGTGCCAGCAGCTTAGGGGCGACAGGGGGCCGGGATACGCAGTATTTT.